A selection of T cell receptor beta chains follows, all from one sample in a study of shared clonotypes between healthy human individuals. Data came from immunoSEQ multiplex PCR; TCRdb stores just in-frame clones and leaves some out. The table lists roughly 2 million clones, about 95% of them singletons. The specimen sequenced was naive CD4+ T cells sorted from blood. The receptors shown here come from a man aged 18 to 30 in good health. Each CDR3 is given with its conserved first and last residue. Fields, in order: CDR3 DNA, CDR3 protein, CDR3 length, clone size, D gene, J gene, V gene. D genes are given only for firm matches. Clone size is shown for a subset of rows, as once, few, many or a class of expanded clone.

cdr3_nt: TGCAGCGTTGAAAGGGTAACAGATACGCAGTATTTT
cdr3_aa: CSVERVTDTQYF
cdr3_length: 12
clone_size: .
d_call: .
j_call: TRBJ2-3
v_call: TRBV29-1

cdr3_nt: TGTGCCAGCAGCACGACAGGGACTGGGGCCAACGTCCTGACTTTC
cdr3_aa: CASSTTGTGANVLTF
cdr3_length: 15
clone_size: .
d_call: TRBD1
j_call: TRBJ2-6
v_call: TRBV5-4

cdr3_nt: TGTGCCAGCAGCTTATCCTTGGGTTCACTCTCCTACGAGCAGTACTTC
cdr3_aa: CASSLSLGSLSYEQYF
cdr3_length: 16
clone_size: .
d_call: .
j_call: TRBJ2-7
v_call: TRBV11-2

cdr3_nt: TGTGCCAGCAGCTACCCGGGACAGGGGGAGCTGTTTTTT
cdr3_aa: CASSYPGQGELFF
cdr3_length: 13
clone_size: .
d_call: TRBD1
j_call: TRBJ2-2
v_call: TRBV11-3

cdr3_nt: TGCAGTGCTAGACATCTCTGGGGCTACACCTTC
cdr3_aa: CSARHLWGYTF
cdr3_length: 11
clone_size: .
d_call: .
j_call: TRBJ1-2
v_call: TRBV20-1

cdr3_nt: TGTGCCATCAAGGGGACAGGAGTCCTGAACACTGAAGCTTTCTTT
cdr3_aa: CAIKGTGVLNTEAFF
cdr3_length: 15
clone_size: few
d_call: TRBD1
j_call: TRBJ1-1
v_call: TRBV10-3

cdr3_nt: TGTGCCAGCAGTGTAGGGGGGGCCTACTACGAGCAGTACTTC
cdr3_aa: CASSVGGAYYEQYF
cdr3_length: 14
clone_size: .
d_call: .
j_call: TRBJ2-7
v_call: TRBV25-1

cdr3_nt: TGCGCCAGCAGTGTAAGTCCAACCTACGAGCAGTACTTC
cdr3_aa: CASSVSPTYEQYF
cdr3_length: 13
clone_size: .
d_call: .
j_call: TRBJ2-7
v_call: TRBV10-1

cdr3_nt: TGTGCCAGTAGGGAACCCCGAAACAATGAGCAGTTCTTC
cdr3_aa: CASREPRNNEQFF
cdr3_length: 13
clone_size: .
d_call: .
j_call: TRBJ2-1
v_call: TRBV19

cdr3_nt: TGTGCCAGCACTCTAACAGCACAGGGTGGGGGCTACACCTTC
cdr3_aa: CASTLTAQGGGYTF
cdr3_length: 14
clone_size: .
d_call: .
j_call: TRBJ1-2
v_call: TRBV6-6

cdr3_nt: TGTGCCAGCAGCGCAGGGACTAGCGGCTACAATGAGCAGTTCTTC
cdr3_aa: CASSAGTSGYNEQFF
cdr3_length: 15
clone_size: .
d_call: TRBD2
j_call: TRBJ2-1
v_call: TRBV28

cdr3_nt: TGTGCCAGCAATAGACAGGTCCAAGAGACCCAGTACTTC
cdr3_aa: CASNRQVQETQYF
cdr3_length: 13
clone_size: once
d_call: .
j_call: TRBJ2-5
v_call: TRBV2

cdr3_nt: TGCGCCAGCAGTGAGTCGACATGGGAGTACTTC
cdr3_aa: CASSESTWEYF
cdr3_length: 11
clone_size: .
d_call: .
j_call: TRBJ2-7
v_call: TRBV10-2

cdr3_nt: TGTGCCACCAGCAGAGATCGAGACCCGGGGAAAAACACCATATATTTT
cdr3_aa: CATSRDRDPGKNTIYF
cdr3_length: 16
clone_size: .
d_call: .
j_call: TRBJ1-3
v_call: TRBV15

cdr3_nt: TGTGCCAGCAGTGAAGTCGGGGGCCACTATGGCTACACCTTC
cdr3_aa: CASSEVGGHYGYTF
cdr3_length: 14
clone_size: .
d_call: .
j_call: TRBJ1-2
v_call: TRBV6-1

cdr3_nt: TGCAGCGTTGAAGGCGGACAGGGGGCAATCGGGGAGCTGTTTTTT
cdr3_aa: CSVEGGQGAIGELFF
cdr3_length: 15
clone_size: .
d_call: TRBD1
j_call: TRBJ2-2
v_call: TRBV29-1

cdr3_nt: TGTGCCAGCAGCCCATGGACAGGCCGAGTGACTGAAGCTTTCTTT
cdr3_aa: CASSPWTGRVTEAFF
cdr3_length: 15
clone_size: .
d_call: TRBD1
j_call: TRBJ1-1
v_call: TRBV5-4